This entry features one TCR beta chain sequence. Its antigen is unidentified. The sample belongs to a study of T cell repertoires in cytomegalovirus infection. Study context: CMV infection and matching HLA type were both indicated by public TCR beta signatures.

Germline V gene sequence: CDR1 ENHRY, CDR2 SYGVKD. The CDR3 runs 16 residues. Trimming cost V 0 bases and J 10 bases, with 16 bases left between them. TCRdb reprocessed the reads via MiXCR and lists one record per CDR3 protein. The sample includes 900,000 to 950,000 distinct CDR3 sequences, roughly 30% of them seen just once. This receptor was obtained from a human donor in good health (CMV status not recorded). Some clones in this sample may be carry-over from other donors' samples. The input for sequencing was cultured CD8+ T cells from PBMCs, taken from culture after CMV antigen stimulation. The chain links TRBV10-3 to TRBJ1-6; D possibly corresponds to TRBD1 (6 bases). The CDR3 region has the DNA TGTGCCATCAGTGAGTCGAAGTGGGGGGCGAACTCACCCCTCCACTTT. It is translated as CAISESKWGANSPLHF.